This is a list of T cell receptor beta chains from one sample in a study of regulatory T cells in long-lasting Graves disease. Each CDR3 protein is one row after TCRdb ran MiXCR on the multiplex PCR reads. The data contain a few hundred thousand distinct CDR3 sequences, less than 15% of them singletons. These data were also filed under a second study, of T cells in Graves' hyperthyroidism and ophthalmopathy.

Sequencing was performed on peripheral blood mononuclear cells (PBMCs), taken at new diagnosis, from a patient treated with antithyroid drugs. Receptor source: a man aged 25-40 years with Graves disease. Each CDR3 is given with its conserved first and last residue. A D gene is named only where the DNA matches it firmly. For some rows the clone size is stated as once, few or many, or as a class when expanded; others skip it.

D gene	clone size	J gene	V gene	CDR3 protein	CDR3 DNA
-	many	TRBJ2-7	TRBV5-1	CASSPGGVYEQYF	TGCGCCAGCAGCCCCGGTGGGGTCTACGAGCAGTACTTC
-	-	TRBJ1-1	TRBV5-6	CASSLPGRNTEAFF	TGTGCCAGCAGCTTGCCAGGGCGGAACACTGAAGCTTTCTTT
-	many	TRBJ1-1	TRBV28	CASSTDTGYTEAFF	TGTGCCAGCAGTACCGATACAGGGTACACTGAAGCTTTCTTT
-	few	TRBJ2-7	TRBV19	CASSIDWLGAYEQYF	TGTGCCAGTAGTATAGACTGGCTGGGCGCGTACGAGCAGTACTTC
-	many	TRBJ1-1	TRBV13	CASSLGADLNTEAFF	TGTGCCAGCAGCTTAGGGGCGGACCTGAACACTGAAGCTTTCTTT
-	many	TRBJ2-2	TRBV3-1	CASSQYRGNGELFF	TGTGCCAGCAGCCAGTACCGGGGCAACGGGGAGCTGTTTTTT
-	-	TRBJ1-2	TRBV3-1	CASSRTEYGYTF	TGTGCCAGCAGCCGGACAGAATATGGCTACACCTTC
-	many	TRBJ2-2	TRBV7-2	CASRLEVATAGELFF	TGTGCCAGCAGACTAGAGGTCGCGACAGCCGGGGAGCTGTTTTTT
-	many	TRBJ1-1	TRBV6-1	CASERGGGEAFF	TGTGCCAGTGAGAGGGGAGGCGGTGAAGCTTTCTTT
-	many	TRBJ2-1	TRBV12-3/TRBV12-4	CASSPGDRSYNEQFF	TGTGCCAGCAGCCCCGGTGATCGCTCCTACAATGAGCAGTTCTTC
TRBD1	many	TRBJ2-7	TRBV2	CASRAPGQGAREQYF	TGTGCCAGCAGGGCCCCGGGACAGGGGGCGCGCGAGCAGTACTTC
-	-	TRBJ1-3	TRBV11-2	CASSLSPKISGNTIYF	TGTGCCAGCAGCTTATCACCTAAGATCTCTGGAAACACCATATATTTT
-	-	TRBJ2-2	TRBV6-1	CASSEISSPPGELFF	TGTGCCAGCAGTGAAATTTCGTCCCCCCCCGGGGAGCTGTTTTTT
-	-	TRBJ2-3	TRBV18	CASSPARSTDTQYF	TGTGCCAGCTCACCGGCTCGAAGCACAGATACGCAGTATTTT
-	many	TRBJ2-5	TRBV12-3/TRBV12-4	CASSFGAQETQYF	TGTGCCAGCAGTTTTGGAGCACAAGAGACCCAGTACTTC
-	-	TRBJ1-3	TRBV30	CAWTRASRDTIYF	TGTGCCTGGACCCGCGCCAGCAGAGACACCATATATTTT
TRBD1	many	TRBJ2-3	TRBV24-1	CATSDGGQGAYTQYF	TGTGCCACCAGTGACGGAGGACAGGGGGCGTATACGCAGTATTTT
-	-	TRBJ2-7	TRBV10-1	CASSPRWGINYEQYF	TGCGCCAGCAGTCCTCGTTGGGGGATTAACTACGAGCAGTACTTC
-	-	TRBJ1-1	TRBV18	CASSPRSTEAFF	TGTGCCAGCTCACCGAGAAGCACTGAAGCTTTCTTT
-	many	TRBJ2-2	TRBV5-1	CASSLRGPGGGGELFF	TGCGCCAGCAGCCTCCGGGGGCCCGGTGGTGGTGGGGAGCTGTTTTTT
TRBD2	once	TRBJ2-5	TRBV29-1	CSVIGLAGGGETQYF	TGCAGCGTTATCGGGTTAGCGGGGGGGGGAGAGACCCAGTACTTC
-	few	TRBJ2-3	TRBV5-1	CASSGGRTPRTDTQYF	TGCGCCAGCAGCGGAGGGAGGACCCCCCGCACAGATACGCAGTATTTT
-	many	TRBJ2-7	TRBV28	CASRIMTGQNSYEQYF	TGTGCCAGCAGAATCATGACCGGACAAAATAGCTACGAGCAGTACTTC
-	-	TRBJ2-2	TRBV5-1	CASSLQQGNTGELFF	TGCGCCAGCAGCTTGCAACAGGGCAACACCGGGGAGCTGTTTTTT
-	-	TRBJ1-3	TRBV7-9	CASSLRGTGNTIYF	TGTGCCAGCAGCTTAAGGGGGACTGGAAACACCATATATTTT
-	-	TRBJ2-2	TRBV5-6	CASSFVTPGELFF	TGTGCCAGCAGCTTCGTGACCCCCGGGGAGCTGTTTTTT
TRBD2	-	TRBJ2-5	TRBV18	CASSLLAELKETQYF	TGTGCCAGCTCACTCCTAGCGGAACTTAAAGAGACCCAGTACTTC
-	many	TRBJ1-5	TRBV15	CATGDTRNQPQHF	TGTGCCACCGGAGATACCCGCAATCAGCCCCAGCATTTT
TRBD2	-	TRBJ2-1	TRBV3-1	CASSQAGRAEQFF	TGTGCCAGCAGCCAAGCAGGGAGGGCTGAGCAGTTCTTC
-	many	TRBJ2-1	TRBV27	CASSSVRIREQFF	TGTGCCAGCAGTTCCGTCCGAATTCGGGAGCAGTTCTTC
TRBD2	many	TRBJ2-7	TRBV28	CASSSRVAGGRYEQYF	TGTGCCAGCAGTTCTCGGGTAGCGGGAGGGCGGTACGAGCAGTACTTC
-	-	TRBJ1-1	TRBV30	CAWTRMNTEAFF	TGTGCCTGGACGAGAATGAACACTGAAGCTTTCTTT
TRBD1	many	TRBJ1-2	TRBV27	CASSPHLRTGPYTF	TGTGCCAGCAGTCCACATCTCCGGACAGGGCCCTACACCTTC
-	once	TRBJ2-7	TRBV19	CASDSFEQYF	TGTGCCAGTGACTCGTTCGAGCAGTACTTC
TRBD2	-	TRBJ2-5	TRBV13	CASAEGTSCLETQYF	TGTGCCAGCGCCGAGGGGACTAGCTGCCTAGAGACGCAGTACTTC
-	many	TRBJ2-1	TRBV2	CASRHSRGEVF	TGTGCCAGCAGGCATTCTCGCGGGGAGGTCTTC
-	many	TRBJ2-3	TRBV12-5	CASGLVPLGVGTDTQYF	TGTGCTAGTGGTTTGGTCCCCCTGGGGGTTGGCACAGATACGCAGTATTTT
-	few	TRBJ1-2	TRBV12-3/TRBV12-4	CASTVQGWGYTF	TGTGCCAGCACAGTACAGGGCTGGGGCTACACCTTC
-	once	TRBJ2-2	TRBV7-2	CASSYRGEGTGELFF	TGCGCCAGCAGCTACAGGGGGGAGGGCACCGGGGAGCTGTTTTTT
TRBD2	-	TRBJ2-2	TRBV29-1	CSVVREGTGELSF	TGCAGCGTTGTGCGGGAGGGAACCGGGGAGCTGTCTTTT
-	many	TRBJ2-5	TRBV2	CASSSSVYQETQYF	TGTGCCAGCTCGTCTAGCGTGTACCAAGAGACCCAGTACTTC
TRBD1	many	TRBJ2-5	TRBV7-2	CASRNWDSQETQYF	TGTGCCAGCAGGAACTGGGACAGTCAAGAGACCCAGTACTTC
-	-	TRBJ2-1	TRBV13	CASSVGVRGGEQFF	TGTGCCAGCAGCGTGGGAGTCCGGGGCGGAGAGCAGTTCTTC
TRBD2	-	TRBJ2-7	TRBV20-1	CSPGTIPDEQYF	TGCAGCCCCGGGACTATTCCTGACGAGCAGTACTTC
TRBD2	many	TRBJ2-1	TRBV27	CASSFFAGGTNEQFF	TGTGCCAGCAGTTTTTTCGCGGGAGGGACCAATGAGCAGTTCTTC
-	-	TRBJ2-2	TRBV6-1	CATTALAQGIGELFF	TGTGCCACCACGGCCCTAGCCCAAGGAATCGGGGAGCTGTTTTTT
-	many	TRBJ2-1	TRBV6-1	CASSERQYNEQFF	TGTGCCAGCAGTGAGAGACAGTACAATGAGCAGTTCTTC
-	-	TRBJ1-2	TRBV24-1	CATSDSYRARGGYTF	TGTGCCACCAGTGACTCCTACAGGGCCCGGGGAGGCTACACCTTC
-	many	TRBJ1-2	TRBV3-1	CASSPEGRYGYTF	TGTGCCAGCAGTCCGGAAGGCCGCTATGGCTACACCTTC
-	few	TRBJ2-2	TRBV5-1	CASSLGTGWSTGELFF	TGCGCCAGCAGCTTGGGAACAGGCTGGAGCACCGGGGAGCTGTTTTTT
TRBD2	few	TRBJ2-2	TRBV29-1	CSVEELAGGRTGELFF	TGCAGCGTTGAGGAACTAGCGGGAGGAAGAACCGGGGAGCTGTTTTTT
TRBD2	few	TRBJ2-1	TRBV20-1	CSAISGTSGYNEQFF	TGCAGTGCTATCTCCGGAACTAGCGGTTACAATGAGCAGTTCTTC
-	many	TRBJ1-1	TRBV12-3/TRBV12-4	CASSLDRSNTEAFF	TGTGCCAGCAGTCTAGACAGATCGAACACTGAAGCTTTCTTT